One and the same sample provided the 17 T cell receptor beta chains below, sequenced in a study of control samples from healthy donors and cancer patients. Profiled with immunoSEQ multiplex PCR; TCRdb holds only in-frame clones, not every one. The sample consists of roughly 120,000 clones, around 89% of them appearing once. Sequencing was performed on blood. Receptors originate from a woman in her forties or fifties in good health.

This chain connects TRBV24-1 to TRBJ2-5; 11 bases align to TRBD2. CDR1 is KGHDR, CDR2 SFDVKD, per germline. Trimming at V came to 9 bases and at J to 4 bases, leaving 9 bases not matched to a gene. CDR3 length equals 15 residues. The CDR3 nucleotides read TGTGCCACCGGGCCGGGGCTAGCGGGGGGAGAGACCCAGTACTTC. This sequence encodes CATGPGLAGGETQYF.

This chain uses TRBV9 with TRBJ1-1, with a possible D match to TRBD1 (5 bases). Germline loops: CDR1 SGDLS, CDR2 YYNGEE. The CDR3 is made up of 16 amino acids. V was cut by 0 bases and J by 4 bases, with 16 bases left in between. The CDR3, as DNA: TGTGCCAGCAGCGTAGTAACGGAGTGGGGGACCACTGAAGCTTTCTTT. It specifies CASSVVTEWGTTEAFF.

This chain connects TRBV6-5 to TRBJ1-1; tentative D call: TRBD1 (5 bases). Germline V gene data show CDR1 as MNHEY and CDR2 as SVGAGI. Deletions cut 4 bases from V and 2 bases from J, with 8 bases between. The CDR3 has 13 amino acids. The CDR3 loop is CASSLTANTEAFF. As DNA, the CDR3 is TGTGCCAGCAGTTTGACAGCAAACACTGAAGCTTTCTTT.

The chain has TRBV6-5 and TRBJ1-2; D uncertain. This CDR3 is built from 14 residues. Trimming removed 0 bases at V and 8 bases at J, with 13 bases between. Germline V gene data show CDR1 as MNHEY and CDR2 as SVGAGI. The CDR3 region has the DNA TGTGCCAGCAGTTACTCGTTCCGGGTGGGCGGCTACACCTTC. Translation gives CASSYSFRVGGYTF.

This clone was counted a single time. This chain links TRBV10-2 with TRBJ1-4; TRBD1 aligns across 7 bases. Looked up from germline, CDR1 is WSHSY and CDR2 is SAAADI. CDR3 length: 14 residues. V shed 2 bases, J shed 10 bases, and the junction held 7 bases outside the gene matches. CDR3 residues: CASSETDRVGKLFF. The CDR3 region has the DNA TGCGCCAGCAGTGAGACCGACAGGGTGGGAAAACTGTTTTTT.

The chain links TRBV7-2 to TRBJ1-6, with 8 bases lining up with TRBD1. The length of the CDR3 is 16 residues. CDR1 is SGHTA, CDR2 FQGNSA, per germline. The trim removed 1 base at V and 10 bases at J, leaving 9 bases unmatched. The CDR3 DNA reads TGTGCCAGCAGCTTAGACACCAGGGGGCGCGGGTCACCCCTCCACTTT. This encodes CASSLDTRGRGSPLHF.

This clone came up once. The J gene is TRBJ2-7, the V gene TRBV7-9; D may be TRBD1 (5 bases). The CDR3 consists of 13 residues. Trimming removed 5 bases at V and 6 bases at J, with 14 bases between. CDR1 is SEHNR, CDR2 FQNEAQ, per germline (reference sequence). For the CDR3, the DNA is TGTGCCAGCAGCCCCCAAGCAGGGTTCGAGCAGTACTTC. Translating it yields CASSPQAGFEQYF.

A remark on this clone: An end of the junction differs from the germline gene, which may be a read error. Other DNA variants within this sample encode the same CDR3. V and J are TRBV2 and TRBJ1-1, with TRBD1 as a possible D gene (6 bases). The CDR3 loop spans 14 amino acids. Germline V lookup: CDR1 SNHLY, CDR2 FYNNEI. DNA for the CDR3: TGTGCCAGCAGTGCCCGTGGACAGACCACTGAGGCTTTCTTT. It codes for CASSARGQTTEAFF.

V gene TRBV13 combines with J gene TRBJ2-7; tentative D call: TRBD2 (5 bases). The V end lost 4 bases, the J end lost 3 bases, and 28 bases lay between the germline ends. Germline lookup yields CDR1 PRHDT and CDR2 FYEKMQ (reference sequence). There are 19 residues in the CDR3. In DNA form, the CDR3 reads TGTGCCAGCAGCTCGACTATACCCCGACGGGGTGTGTTGGTCTACGAGCAGTACTTC. Protein: CASSSTIPRRGVLVYEQYF.

The rearrangement joins TRBV6-6 to TRBJ2-3; TRBD2 aligns across 9 bases. After removal of 6 bases from V and 4 bases from J, the junction contained 2 bases not matched to a gene. CDR3 size: 13 residues. CDR1 MNHNY and CDR2 SVGAGI come from the germline V gene (reference sequence). DNA for the CDR3: TGTGCCAGCAGCTTAGCGGGGGCAGATACGCAGTATTTT. Its translation is CASSLAGADTQYF.

The CDR3 reads CASRPSGEYGYTF. The CDR3, as DNA: TGTGCCAGCCGCCCTTCGGGGGAATATGGCTACACCTTC. The chain carries TRBV14 and TRBJ1-2; weak D call: TRBD1 (5 bases). CDR3 length equals 13 residues. The germline CDR1 and CDR2 sequences are SGHDN and FVKESK. Trimming removed 8 bases from V and 5 bases from J, with 15 bases in between.

The chain is built from TRBV6-5 and TRBJ1-2; 8 positions agree with TRBD1. CDR1 MNHEY and CDR2 SVGAGI come from the germline V gene. There are 13 residues in the CDR3. The V gene end was trimmed by 4 bases and the J gene end by 8 bases; junction bases not matched to a gene: 6. CDR3 sequence: CASSFGTGQGYTF. The CDR3, as DNA: TGTGCCAGCAGTTTCGGGACAGGTCAAGGCTACACCTTC.

The chain uses TRBV11-2 and TRBJ2-3, with D perhaps TRBD1 (5 bases). Germline CDR1 and CDR2: SGHAT and FQNNGV. This CDR3 spans 14 amino acids. The V end was cut by 4 bases, the J end by 4 bases, with 12 bases between. Written as DNA, the CDR3 is TGTGCCAGCAGCTCAAATAGGGGCGCAGATACGCAGTATTTT. Translated: CASSSNRGADTQYF.

This clone was counted only a few times. This chain links TRBV6-5 with TRBJ2-7; D is uncertain. Trimming shortened V by 0 bases and J by 3 bases, and 6 bases separated the two germline ends. The CDR3 consists of 13 residues. In germline, CDR1 is MNHEY, CDR2 SVGAGI. This CDR3 is CASSYSTVYEQYF. CDR3 nucleotide sequence: TGTGCCAGCAGTTACTCGACGGTCTACGAGCAGTACTTC.

The gene calls are TRBV5-1 and TRBJ1-1; maybe TRBD1 (5 bases). Trimming pared 0 bases from V and 5 bases from J, leaving 11 bases between. Germline CDR1 SGHRS, CDR2 YFSETQ. This CDR3 spans 14 amino acids. In nucleotides, the CDR3 is TGCGCCAGCAGCTTGGACGGGGGAGGTACTGAAGCTTTCTTT. Its translation: CASSLDGGGTEAFF.

The J gene is TRBJ2-1, the V gene TRBV27; D is unresolved. This CDR3 contains 11 residues. The germline CDR1 and CDR2 sequences are MNHEY and SMNVEV (reference sequence). The V end lost 8 bases, the J end lost 4 bases, and 6 bases lay between the germline ends. CDR3 amino acids: CASCSYNEQFF. CDR3 in DNA: TGTGCCAGCTGTTCGTACAATGAGCAGTTCTTC.

This clone was seen a few times. V usage is TRBV29-1 and J usage is TRBJ1-1; 8 bases align to TRBD1. The CDR3 consists of 10 residues. The germline V gene has CDR1 SQVTM and CDR2 ANQGSEA. V gave up 7 bases and J gave up 10 bases; unmatched junction bases: 5. CDR3 amino acids: CSAGDRGAFF. The CDR3 nucleotides read TGCAGCGCCGGAGACAGGGGAGCTTTCTTT.